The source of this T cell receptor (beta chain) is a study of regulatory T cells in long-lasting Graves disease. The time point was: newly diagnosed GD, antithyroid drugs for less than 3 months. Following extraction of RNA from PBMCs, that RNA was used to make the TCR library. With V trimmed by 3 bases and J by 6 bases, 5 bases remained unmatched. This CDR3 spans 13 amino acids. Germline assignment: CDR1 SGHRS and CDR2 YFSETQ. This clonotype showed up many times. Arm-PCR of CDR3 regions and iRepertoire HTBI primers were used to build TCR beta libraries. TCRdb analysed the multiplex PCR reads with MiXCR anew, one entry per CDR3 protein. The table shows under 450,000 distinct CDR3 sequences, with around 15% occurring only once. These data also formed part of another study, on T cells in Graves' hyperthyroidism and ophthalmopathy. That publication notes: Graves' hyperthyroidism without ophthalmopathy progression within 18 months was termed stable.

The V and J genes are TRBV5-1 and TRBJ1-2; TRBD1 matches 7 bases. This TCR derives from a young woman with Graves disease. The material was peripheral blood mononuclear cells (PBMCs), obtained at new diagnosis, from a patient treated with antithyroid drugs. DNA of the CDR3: TGCGCCAGCAGCTCTGACAGGGCAGATGGCTACACCTTC. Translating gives CASSSDRADGYTF.